The 6 T cell receptor beta chains given below trace back to one sample, sequenced in a study of T cells in tumors after PD-1 blockade. This table comes from immunoSEQ multiplex PCR, and its TCRdb copy is limited to in-frame clones, with some not included. The repertoire consists of just under 65,000 clones, with less than 85% occurring once and the leading ten covering about 4.8%. The starting material was PBMCs, obtained after anti-PD-1 treatment. These receptor sequences come from a human donor with basal cell carcinoma.

This clone was detected a few times. V is TRBV15 and J is TRBJ2-7; no clear D. V was clipped by 6 bases and J by 0 bases, with 12 bases between them. In germline, CDR1 is LNHNV, CDR2 YYDKDF (reference sequence). The CDR3 runs to 14 residues. DNA for the CDR3: TGTGCCACCAGGAGCTCCTCGAGCTCCTACGAGCAGTACTTC. It yields the protein CATRSSSSSYEQYF.

The rearrangement links TRBV27 to TRBJ1-4; perhaps TRBD1 as D (5 bases). Deletions cut 6 bases from V and 2 bases from J, with 16 bases between. The germline V gene encodes CDR1 MNHEY and CDR2 SMNVEV (reference sequence). The CDR3 length is 16 residues. CDR3 nucleotides: TGTGCCAGCAGCCGGGGACCAGCGGGGACTAATGAAAAACTGTTTTTT. Amino acids: CASSRGPAGTNEKLFF.

This clone was counted a few times. The gene calls are TRBV27 and TRBJ2-7, with D perhaps TRBD2 (6 bases). CDR1 and CDR2 (germline): MNHEY, SMNVEV (reference sequence). V was clipped by 1 base and J by 0 bases, with 10 bases between them. The CDR3 totals 15 residues. The CDR3, as DNA: TGTGCCAGCAGTTTATATGCGGGGACCTCCTACGAGCAGTACTTC. Translated: CASSLYAGTSYEQYF.

V is TRBV24-1 and J is TRBJ2-3, with 8 bases aligning to TRBD1. The CDR3 has 16 residues. The germline gives CDR1 KGHDR, CDR2 SFDVKD. J gave up 5 bases and V 4 bases, and 10 bases lay outside the gene matches. The CDR3 nucleotides are TGTGCCACCAGTGACCCGACAGGGGTTCAGTTAGATACGCAGTATTTT. Its protein product is CATSDPTGVQLDTQYF.

The rearrangement uses TRBV5-1 and TRBJ2-3, with 7 positions matching TRBD1. CDR3 length equals 15 residues. J lost 2 bases, V lost 0 bases, and 3 bases had no gene match. CDR1 is SGHRS and CDR2 is YFSETQ in the germline V gene. Here the CDR3 DNA reads TGCGCCAGCAGCTTGGAGGGGGCGTACACAGATACGCAGTATTTT. This gives the protein CASSLEGAYTDTQYF.

This sequence joins TRBV6-4 and TRBJ2-2, with D maybe TRBD2 (5 bases). This CDR3 is 13 amino acids long. Germline values: CDR1 MRHNA, CDR2 SNTAGT. V lost 4 bases to trimming and J lost 4 bases, with 7 bases between them. CDR3 coding DNA: TGTGCCAGCAGTGTTACTAGCACCGGGGAGCTGTTTTTT. This encodes CASSVTSTGELFF.